One and the same sample provided the 17 T cell receptor beta chains below, sequenced in a study of T cells after yellow fever vaccination (dated by TCRdb to the late 2010s). The library was made by 5' RACE. Instrument on record: Illumina NovaSeq 6000. TCRdb reprocessing: public reads trimmed at Q25 with fastp, clones called with MiXCR, in-frame beta chains kept. Each entry merges the rows of one CDR3 protein and shows their most common DNA and genes. The sample table holds about 260,000 distinct CDR3 sequences, of which roughly 5.2% were seen once. Clones ranked in the top ten supply 3% to 4% of the sample. Read against the paper, the sample's treatment or condition label means: live attenuated yellow fever vaccine strain. The sample consisted of CD4+ T cells sorted from PBMCs, taken on the day of the yellow fever booster vaccination. The source of these receptors is a man between 18 and 35 years old who received the YFV17D yellow fever vaccine.

This clonotype was picked up many times. The CDR3 DNA sequence: TGCAGCGTTGAACCGGGGGCGGCGAACACTGAAGCTTTCTTT. Its protein is CSVEPGAANTEAFF. The rearrangement joins TRBV29-1 to TRBJ1-1; weak D call: TRBD1 (6 bases). The CDR3 loop spans 14 amino acids. The V end lost 2 bases, the J end lost 1 base, and 11 bases lay between the germline ends. CDR1 and CDR2 from the germline V gene are SQVTM and ANQGSEA.

The chain is built from TRBV18 and TRBJ2-7; D not certain. The ends were cut back, 6 bases at V and 3 bases at J, with 9 bases in the middle. This CDR3 contains 12 residues. CDR1 KGHSH and CDR2 LQKENI come from the germline V gene. Here the CDR3 reads CASSEGSYEQYV. The CDR3, as DNA: TGTGCCAGCTCTGAAGGAAGCTACGAGCAGTACGTC.

In its sample, this clonotype was seen a few times. The J gene is TRBJ2-6, the V gene TRBV12-3 or TRBV12-4; D is perhaps TRBD1 (6 bases). Trimming left V 6 bases short and J 3 bases short, with 9 bases between. This CDR3 is built from 14 residues. CDR3 loop: CASRGAGGANVLTF. Here the CDR3 DNA reads TGTGCCAGCAGGGGGGCGGGTGGGGCCAACGTCCTGACTTTC.

This clonotype was picked up a small number of times. The chain is built from TRBV5-6 and TRBJ1-1, with TRBD1 as a possible D gene (6 bases). The germline gives CDR1 SGHDT, CDR2 YYEEEE. Trimming removed 0 bases from V and 6 bases from J, with 27 bases in between. This CDR3 has 19 residues. This chain's CDR3 is CASSLAGGVRRGLGSEAFF. CDR3 DNA: TGTGCCAGCAGCTTGGCGGGGGGCGTGCGACGGGGCCTGGGATCTGAAGCTTTCTTT.

This clonotype showed up just a few times. The chain has TRBV20-1 and TRBJ1-2, with a weak D call TRBD1 (5 bases). V was cut by 1 base and J by 8 bases, with 14 bases left in between. This CDR3 comprises 13 residues. Germline assignment: CDR1 DFQATT and CDR2 SNEGSKA (reference sequence). The CDR3 bases are TGCAGTGCTAGAGTTGCGGGGGATCTAGGCTACACCTTC. Translating it yields CSARVAGDLGYTF.

The sample holds a few counts of this clonotype. V usage is TRBV7-9 and J usage is TRBJ1-2, with D perhaps TRBD1 (6 bases). The CDR3 length is 14 residues. Trimming cost V 3 bases and J 7 bases, with 15 bases left between them. CDR1 and CDR2 (germline): SEHNR, FQNEAQ (reference sequence). CDR3 amino acids: CASSLAGAPSGYTF. In nucleotides, the CDR3 is TGTGCCAGCAGCTTGGCGGGGGCCCCAAGTGGCTACACCTTC.

This chain links TRBV28 with TRBJ2-3; D not certain. The CDR3 contains 13 residues. CDR1 is MDHEN and CDR2 is SYDVKM in the germline V gene. Trimming removed 3 bases at V and 3 bases at J, with 7 bases between. Here the CDR3 reads CASSFDATDTQYF. CDR3 sequence (DNA): TGTGCCAGCAGTTTCGACGCTACAGATACGCAGTATTTT.

Only a few counts were recorded for this clonotype. The rearrangement links TRBV10-3 to TRBJ1-1, with 7 bases that match TRBD1. The CDR3 is 13 amino acids. V lost 7 bases and J lost 0; bases outside the gene matches: 2. Germline values: CDR1 ENHRY, CDR2 SYGVKD. CDR3: CAIKGTVNTEAFF. The CDR3 DNA reads TGTGCCATCAAAGGGACAGTGAACACTGAAGCTTTCTTT.

In its sample, this clonotype was seen many times. This sequence joins TRBV4-1 and TRBJ1-3, with 7 positions matching TRBD1. The CDR3 has 15 amino acids. The V and J ends lost 1 base and 4 bases, in that order; junction bases with no gene match: 4. The germline CDR1 and CDR2 sequences are MGHRA and YSYEKL. The CDR3 bases are TGCGCCAGCAGCCAAGCTACAGGGGTAGGAAACACCATATATTTT. It specifies CASSQATGVGNTIYF.

This clonotype has ten or more counts. The gene calls are TRBV20-1 and TRBJ1-1; D not resolved. The germline V gene encodes CDR1 DFQATT and CDR2 SNEGSKA (reference sequence). The CDR3 is 13 amino acids. Trimming took 5 bases from V and 5 from J, leaving 15 bases between them. CDR3 protein: CSAEAEEGTEAFF. CDR3 coding DNA: TGCAGTGCTGAGGCGGAAGAGGGTACTGAAGCTTTCTTT.

This clonotype was found many times. The rearrangement uses TRBV5-1 and TRBJ2-1; D not certain. Germline-derived CDR1 and CDR2 are SGHRS and YFSETQ. V dropped 2 bases and J dropped 10 bases, with 13 bases sitting between them. The CDR3 has 13 amino acids. The CDR3 DNA reads as TGCGCCAGCAGCTTTACCGCCCAGTCAGAGCAGTTCTTC. As protein: CASSFTAQSEQFF.

In its sample, this clonotype was seen many times. This chain connects TRBV7-9 to TRBJ1-1, with no clear D. Germline CDR1 reads SEHNR; CDR2 reads FQNEAQ (reference sequence). The CDR3 is 14 residues long. The V gene lost 2 bases and the J gene lost 3 bases, with 10 bases spanning the gap. The CDR3 here is CASSLRADDTEAFF. The CDR3 coding sequence is TGTGCCAGCAGCTTACGGGCAGATGACACTGAAGCTTTCTTT.

This clonotype was observed a few times. The V call is TRBV7-2, the J call TRBJ1-5; 7 nucleotides line up with TRBD1. V lost 4 bases to trimming and J lost 11 bases; unmatched junction nucleotides: 5. The length of the CDR3 is 12 residues. Looked up from germline, CDR1 is SGHTA and CDR2 is FQGNSA. The DNA for the CDR3 is TGTGCCAGCAGCTCGGACAGGTTATCCCAGCATTTT. Protein product: CASSSDRLSQHF. Supplemented by reference TRBV7-2 and TRBJ1-5, the full variable domain reads GAGVSQSPSNKVTEKGKDVELRCDPISGHTALYWYRQSLGQGLEFLIYFQGNSAPDKSGLPSDRFSAERTGGSVSTLTIQRTQQEDSAVYLCASSSDRLSQHFGDGTRLSIL.

This clonotype was counted between two and nine times. This chain links TRBV29-1 with TRBJ2-1, with D perhaps being TRBD1 or TRBD2 (5 bases each). Germline CDR1 reads SQVTM; CDR2 reads ANQGSEA. V shed 3 bases and J shed 1 base, with 7 bases lying between them. The CDR3 is 13 amino acids. The CDR3 reads CSVDEGSYNEQFF. CDR3 DNA: TGCAGCGTTGACGAGGGGTCCTACAATGAGCAGTTCTTC.

This clonotype was found a few times. The chain couples TRBV20-1 to TRBJ2-3; 14 bases line up with TRBD2. Trimming took 2 bases from V and 1 from J; bases not matched to a gene: 8. This CDR3 has 18 amino acids. CDR1 and CDR2 from the germline V gene are DFQATT and SNEGSKA (reference sequence). CDR3 sequence: CSARSGTSGGRGTDTQYF. The DNA for the CDR3 is TGCAGTGCTAGATCCGGGACTAGCGGGGGTAGGGGCACAGATACGCAGTATTTT.

Only a few counts were recorded for this clonotype. The chain has TRBV6-5 and TRBJ2-2; perhaps TRBD1 as D (5 bases). Germline V lookup: CDR1 MNHEY, CDR2 SVGAGI. V dropped 4 bases and J dropped 3 bases, with 9 bases sitting between them. The CDR3 totals 14 residues. CDR3 sequence: CASSFLRDTGELFF. The DNA for the CDR3 is TGTGCCAGCAGTTTCCTCAGGGACACCGGGGAGCTGTTTTTT.

This chain connects TRBV5-1 to TRBJ2-1, with 9 positions matching TRBD1. The V and J ends lost 3 bases and 10 bases, in that order; junction bases with no gene match: 14. CDR1 and CDR2 (germline): SGHRS, YFSETQ. The CDR3 sequence is 16 residues long. CDR3 nucleotide sequence: TGCGCCAGCAGCTCATTCGGGACAGGGCTTGTAGGCGAGCAGTTCTTC. Translated, it gives CASSSFGTGLVGEQFF.